This TCR beta chain comes out of a study of shared clonotypes between healthy human individuals. Study-wide context: For every donor, three CD4 naive, three CD4 memory, two CD8 naive and one CD8 memory plates were used. Study observations and caveats: Lower generation probabilities were found for non-shared clonotypes than for those shared by all four donors. Donors were few, which limited the genetic and exposure-history diversity represented.

The repertoire was sequenced with immunoSEQ multiplex PCR; TCRdb's copy has only in-frame clones and lacks some. The sample has around 2,000,000 clones; about 92% are singletons. Positive CCR7 selection of CD45RO-negative cells yielded the naive CD8 cells, and terminally differentiated effector memory CD45RA+ cells were excluded. All participating donors were Caucasian adults from Nashville, Tennessee. CDR3 length: 14 amino acids. Germline V gene lookup returns CDR1 SEHNR and CDR2 FQNEAQ (reference sequence). The V and J ends lost 3 bases and 3 bases respectively, with 11 bases between them. Points on this clone: Its antigen is as yet unknown.

Input material: naive CD8+ T cells from PBMCs. The origin of this receptor is a man younger than 30 in good health. Some clones in this sample may be carry-over from other donors' samples. V gene TRBV7-9 combines with J gene TRBJ1-1; the D is unclear. The CDR3 spells CASSFLEGDTEAFF. CDR3 sequence (DNA): TGTGCCAGCAGCTTTCTAGAAGGTGACACTGAAGCTTTCTTT.